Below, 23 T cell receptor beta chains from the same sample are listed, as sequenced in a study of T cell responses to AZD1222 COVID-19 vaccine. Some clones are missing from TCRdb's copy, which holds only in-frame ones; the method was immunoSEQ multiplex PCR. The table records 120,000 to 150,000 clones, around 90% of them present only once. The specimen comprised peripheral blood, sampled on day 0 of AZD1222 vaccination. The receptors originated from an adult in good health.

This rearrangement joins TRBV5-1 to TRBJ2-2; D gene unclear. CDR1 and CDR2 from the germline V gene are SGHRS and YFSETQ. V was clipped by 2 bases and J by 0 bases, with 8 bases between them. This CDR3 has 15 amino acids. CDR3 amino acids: CASSLVGSNTGELFF. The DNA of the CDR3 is TGCGCCAGCAGCTTAGTAGGGTCGAACACCGGGGAGCTGTTTTTT.

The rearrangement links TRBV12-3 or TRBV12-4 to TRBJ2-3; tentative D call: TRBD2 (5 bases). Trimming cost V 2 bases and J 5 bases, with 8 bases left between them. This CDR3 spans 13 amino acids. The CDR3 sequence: CASSLFRGDTQYF. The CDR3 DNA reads TGTGCCAGCAGTTTATTTCGGGGAGATACGCAGTATTTT.

The CDR3 spells CASSQEEGGNQPQHF. CDR3 DNA sequence: TGTGCCAGCAGCCAAGAAGAAGGTGGCAATCAGCCCCAGCATTTT. The chain is built from TRBV4-2 and TRBJ1-5; D call uncertain. In germline, CDR1 is LGHNA, CDR2 YNFKEQ. CDR3 length: 15 residues. V dropped 0 bases and J dropped 2 bases, with 8 bases sitting between them.

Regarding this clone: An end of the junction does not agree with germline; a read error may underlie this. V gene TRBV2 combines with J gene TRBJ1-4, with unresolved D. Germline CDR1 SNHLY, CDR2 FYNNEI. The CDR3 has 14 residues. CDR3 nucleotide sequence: TGTGCCAGCAGCCCCTGGCAGGATGATGACAAACTGTTTTTT. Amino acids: CASSPWQDDDKLFF.

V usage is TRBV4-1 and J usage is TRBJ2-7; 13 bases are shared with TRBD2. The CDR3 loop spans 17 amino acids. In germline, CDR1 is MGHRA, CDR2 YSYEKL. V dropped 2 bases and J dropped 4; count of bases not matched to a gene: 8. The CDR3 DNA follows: TGCGCCAGCAGCCAACCAGCCGGGACTAGCGGGGATTACGAGCAGTACTTC. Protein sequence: CASSQPAGTSGDYEQYF.

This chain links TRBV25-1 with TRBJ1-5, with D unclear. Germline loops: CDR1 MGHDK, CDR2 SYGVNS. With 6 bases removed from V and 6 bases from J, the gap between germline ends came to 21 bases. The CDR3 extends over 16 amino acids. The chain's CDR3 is CASSPTGSPGPQPQHF. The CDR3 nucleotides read TGTGCCAGCAGCCCAACGGGATCCCCCGGACCTCAGCCCCAGCATTTT.

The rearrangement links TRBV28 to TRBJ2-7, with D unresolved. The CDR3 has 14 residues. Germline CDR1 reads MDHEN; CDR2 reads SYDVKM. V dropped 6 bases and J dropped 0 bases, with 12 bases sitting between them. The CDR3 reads CASRRQLSSYEQYF. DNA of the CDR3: TGTGCCAGCAGGCGCCAACTAAGCTCCTACGAGCAGTACTTC.

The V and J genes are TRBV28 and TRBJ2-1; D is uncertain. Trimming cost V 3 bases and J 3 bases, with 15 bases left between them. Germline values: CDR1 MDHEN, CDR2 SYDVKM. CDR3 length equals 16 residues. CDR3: CASSFPDSWVYNEQFF. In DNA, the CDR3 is TGTGCCAGCAGTTTCCCCGACTCCTGGGTCTACAATGAGCAGTTCTTC.

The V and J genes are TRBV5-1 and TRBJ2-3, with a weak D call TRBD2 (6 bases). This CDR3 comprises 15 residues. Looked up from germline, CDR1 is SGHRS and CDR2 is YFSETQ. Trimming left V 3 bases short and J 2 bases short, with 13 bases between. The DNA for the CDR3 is TGCGCCAGCAGCTCTGGACTAACCAACACAGATACGCAGTATTTT. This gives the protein CASSSGLTNTDTQYF.

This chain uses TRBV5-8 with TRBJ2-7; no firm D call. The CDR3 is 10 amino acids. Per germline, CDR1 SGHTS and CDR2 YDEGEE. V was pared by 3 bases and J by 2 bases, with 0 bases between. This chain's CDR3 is CASSSYEQYF. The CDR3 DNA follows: TGTGCCAGCAGCTCCTACGAGCAGTACTTC.

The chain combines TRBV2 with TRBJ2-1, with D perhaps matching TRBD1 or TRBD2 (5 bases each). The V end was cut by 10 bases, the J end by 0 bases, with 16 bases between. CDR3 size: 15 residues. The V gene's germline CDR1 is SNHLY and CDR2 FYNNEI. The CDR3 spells CATKRDLNSYNEQFF. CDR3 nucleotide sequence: TGTGCCACCAAAAGGGACCTCAACTCCTACAATGAGCAGTTCTTC.

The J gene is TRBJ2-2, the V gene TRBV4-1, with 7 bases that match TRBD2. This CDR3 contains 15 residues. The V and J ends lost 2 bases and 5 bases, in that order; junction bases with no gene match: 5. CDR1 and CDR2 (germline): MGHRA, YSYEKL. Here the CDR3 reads CASSQYYGGTGELFF. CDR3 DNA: TGCGCCAGCAGCCAATATTACGGGGGGACCGGGGAGCTGTTTTTT.

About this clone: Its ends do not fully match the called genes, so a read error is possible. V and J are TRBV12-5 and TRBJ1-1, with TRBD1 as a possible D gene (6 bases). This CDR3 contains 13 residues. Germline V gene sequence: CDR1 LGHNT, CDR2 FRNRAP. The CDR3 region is CASGLVQGTEVFF. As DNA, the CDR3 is TGTGCTAGTGGTTTGGTACAGGGCACTGAAGTTTTCTTT.

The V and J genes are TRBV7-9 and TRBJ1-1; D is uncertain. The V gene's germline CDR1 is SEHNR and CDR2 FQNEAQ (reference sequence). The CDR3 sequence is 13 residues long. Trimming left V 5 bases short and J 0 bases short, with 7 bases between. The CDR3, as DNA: TGTGCCAGCAGCCCGCAGGTGAACACTGAAGCTTTCTTT. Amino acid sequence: CASSPQVNTEAFF.

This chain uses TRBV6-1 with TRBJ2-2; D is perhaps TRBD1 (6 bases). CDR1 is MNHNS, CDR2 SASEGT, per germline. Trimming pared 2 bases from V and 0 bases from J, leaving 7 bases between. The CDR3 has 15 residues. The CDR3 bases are TGTGCCAGCAGTGAATGGGGGCCGAACACCGGGGAGCTGTTTTTT. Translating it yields CASSEWGPNTGELFF.

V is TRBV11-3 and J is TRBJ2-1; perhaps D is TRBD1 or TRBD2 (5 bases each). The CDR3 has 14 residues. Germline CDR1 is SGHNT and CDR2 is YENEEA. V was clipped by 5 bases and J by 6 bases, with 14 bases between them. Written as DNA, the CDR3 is TGTGCCAGCAGCCCCCGGGGCGCCATCAATGAGCAGTTCTTC. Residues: CASSPRGAINEQFF.

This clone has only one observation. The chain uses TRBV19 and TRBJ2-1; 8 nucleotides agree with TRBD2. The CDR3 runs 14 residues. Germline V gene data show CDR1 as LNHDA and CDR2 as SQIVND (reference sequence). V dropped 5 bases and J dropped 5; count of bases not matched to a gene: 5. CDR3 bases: TGTGCCAGTAGTTTCCAGCGGGAGAACAATGAGCAGTTCTTC. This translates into CASSFQRENNEQFF.

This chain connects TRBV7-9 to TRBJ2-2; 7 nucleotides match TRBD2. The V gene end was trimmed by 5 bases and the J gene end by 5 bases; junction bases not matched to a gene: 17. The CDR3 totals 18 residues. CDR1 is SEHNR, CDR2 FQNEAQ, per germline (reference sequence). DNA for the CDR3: TGTGCCAGCAGCCGCGAGTTCTGGGAGGGGCGATGGACCGGGGAGCTGTTTTTT. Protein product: CASSREFWEGRWTGELFF.

CDR3 loop: CASQIVGRGSNTEAFF. The CDR3 DNA sequence: TGCGCCAGCCAAATAGTGGGCCGGGGGTCAAACACTGAAGCTTTCTTT. The rearrangement links TRBV5-1 to TRBJ1-1; D is possibly TRBD1 (5 bases). The CDR3 contains 16 residues. V lost 7 bases, J lost 2 bases, and 21 bases lay in between. Germline loops: CDR1 SGHRS, CDR2 YFSETQ.

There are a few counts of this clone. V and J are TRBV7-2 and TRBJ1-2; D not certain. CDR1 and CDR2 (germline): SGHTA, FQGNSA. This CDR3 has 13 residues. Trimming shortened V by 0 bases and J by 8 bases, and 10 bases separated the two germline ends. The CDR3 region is CASSLAEGIGYTF. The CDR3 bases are TGTGCCAGCAGCTTAGCGGAGGGAATCGGCTACACCTTC. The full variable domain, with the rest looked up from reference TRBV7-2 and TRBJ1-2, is GAGVSQSPSNKVTEKGKDVELRCDPISGHTALYWYRQSLGQGLEFLIYFQGNSAPDKSGLPSDRFSAERTGGSVSTLTIQRTQQEDSAVYLCASSLAEGIGYTFGSGTRLTVV.

CDR3: CASSLAPSWQETQYF. The CDR3 coding sequence is TGTGCCAGCAGCTTAGCCCCCTCGTGGCAAGAGACCCAGTACTTC. This chain joins TRBV11-2 and TRBJ2-5; unclear D gene. V was cut by 1 base and J by 2 bases, with 11 bases left in between. This CDR3 contains 15 residues. The germline V gene has CDR1 SGHAT and CDR2 FQNNGV.

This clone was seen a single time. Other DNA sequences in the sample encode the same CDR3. For the CDR3, the DNA is TGCAGTGCTAGTGGGGGAACCGGGGAGCTGTTTTTT. Translating gives CSASGGTGELFF. J is TRBJ2-2 and V is TRBV20-1; either TRBD1 or TRBD2 may fit D (5 bases each). Germline V gene data show CDR1 as DFQATT and CDR2 as SNEGSKA (reference sequence). CDR3 length: 12 residues. V shed 3 bases and J shed 5 bases, with 7 bases lying between them.

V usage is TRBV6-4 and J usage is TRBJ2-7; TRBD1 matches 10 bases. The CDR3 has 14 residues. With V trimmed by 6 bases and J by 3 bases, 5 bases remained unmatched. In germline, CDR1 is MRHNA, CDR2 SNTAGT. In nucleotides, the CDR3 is TGTGCCAGCAGGGAACGGACAGGGGGCTACGAGCAGTACTTC. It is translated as CASRERTGGYEQYF.